The 7 T cell receptor beta chains below all came from one sample that was sequenced in a study of blood T cell dynamics during melanoma immunotherapy. TCRdb keeps only in-frame clones here, not all; method: immunoSEQ multiplex PCR. This table holds 6,200 or so clones, over 70% found once. Time point: pre-treatment baseline. The specimen comprised blood, sampled from a patient treated with checkpoint blockade. The receptors stem from a human donor with melanoma. Some clones in this sample may be carry-over from other donors' samples.

This clone was recorded a few times. This chain connects TRBV6-1 to TRBJ2-6; 8 bases map to TRBD1. The CDR3 is 15 residues long. The germline V gene encodes CDR1 MNHNS and CDR2 SASEGT. Trimming removed 3 bases from V and 3 bases from J; junction bases left unmatched: 1. The CDR3 DNA sequence: TGTGCCAGCAGTGAGACAGGGGATGGGGCCAACGTCCTGACTTTC. The encoded protein is CASSETGDGANVLTF.

The rearrangement uses TRBV2 and TRBJ1-1; possibly TRBD1 for D (5 bases). The CDR3 loop spans 15 amino acids. The germline V and J ends were trimmed by 3 bases and 3 bases, with 14 bases remaining between them. The germline V gene encodes CDR1 SNHLY and CDR2 FYNNEI. The CDR3 DNA sequence: TGTGCCAGCAGTGAGCAGGGACGGGGGTACACTGAAGCTTTCTTT. This sequence encodes CASSEQGRGYTEAFF. Combining the CDR3 with reference TRBV2 and TRBJ1-1 gives the whole variable domain EPEVTQTPSHQVTQMGQEVILRCVPISNHLYFYWYRQILGQKVEFLVSFYNNEISEKSEIFDDQFSVERPDGSNFTLKIRSTKLEDSAMYFCASSEQGRGYTEAFFGQGTRLTVV.

The chain joins TRBV6-5 to TRBJ1-4, with D unclear. This CDR3 spans 14 amino acids. Trimming shortened V by 0 bases and J by 5 bases, and 7 bases separated the two germline ends. The germline gives CDR1 MNHEY, CDR2 SVGAGI. CDR3 in amino acids: CASSYSSGNEKLFF. The CDR3 DNA reads TGTGCCAGCAGTTACTCGTCCGGGAATGAAAAACTGTTTTTT.

The gene calls are TRBV2 and TRBJ1-5; 7 nucleotides agree with TRBD1. The trim removed 6 bases at V and 6 bases at J, leaving 5 bases unmatched. Germline V gene lookup returns CDR1 SNHLY and CDR2 FYNNEI. This CDR3 has 13 residues. The CDR3 region is CASRSTGTQPQHF. The CDR3 region has the DNA TGTGCCAGCAGGTCGACAGGGACTCAGCCCCAGCATTTT.

V usage is TRBV19 and J usage is TRBJ2-3; TRBD2 matches 7 bases. CDR1 is LNHDA, CDR2 SQIVND, per germline (reference sequence). There are 15 residues in the CDR3. V shed 3 bases and J 6 bases; nucleotides not matched to a gene: 9. The CDR3 protein is CASSISRTRADTQYF. In DNA form, the CDR3 reads TGTGCCAGTAGTATCAGTAGGACTAGGGCCGATACGCAGTATTTT.

CDR3 amino acids: CASKGGSSSYEQYF. CDR3 coding DNA: TGTGCCAGCAAGGGAGGGTCGTCCTCCTACGAGCAGTACTTC. The rearrangement joins TRBV2 to TRBJ2-7; 7 nucleotides match TRBD2. J gave up 0 bases and V 7 bases, and 6 bases lay outside the gene matches. CDR1 and CDR2 from the germline V gene are SNHLY and FYNNEI. The CDR3 totals 14 residues.

With regard to this clone: A far larger clone differs by one base, so this is likely a read error. The chain couples TRBV5-6 to TRBJ2-1; D gene unclear. CDR1 and CDR2 from the germline V gene are SGHDT and YYEEEE. V lost 2 bases and J 2 bases, leaving 5 bases between the germline ends. The CDR3 length is 13 residues. CDR3 loop: CASSLTPYNEQFF. The CDR3 bases are TGTGCCAGCAGCTTAACCCCCTACAATGAGCAGTTCTTC.